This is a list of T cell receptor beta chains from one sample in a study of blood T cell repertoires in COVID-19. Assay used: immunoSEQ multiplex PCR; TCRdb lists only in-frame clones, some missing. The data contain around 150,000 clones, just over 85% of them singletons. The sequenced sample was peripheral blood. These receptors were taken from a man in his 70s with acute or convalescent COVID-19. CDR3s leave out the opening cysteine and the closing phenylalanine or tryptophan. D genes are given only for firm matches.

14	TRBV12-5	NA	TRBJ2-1	ASGLRSRAGENEQF
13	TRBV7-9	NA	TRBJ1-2	ASSFGQTANYGYT
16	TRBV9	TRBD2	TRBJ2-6	ASSASSGTNSGANVLT
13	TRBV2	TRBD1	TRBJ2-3	ASIEGQVSTDTQY
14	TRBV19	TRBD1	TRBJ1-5	ASRDRGRGGNQPQH
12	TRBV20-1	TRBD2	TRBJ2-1	SASRAGVGNEQF
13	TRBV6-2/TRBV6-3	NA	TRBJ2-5	ASSYSRGGGETQY
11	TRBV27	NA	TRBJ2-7	ASSLVGSYEQY
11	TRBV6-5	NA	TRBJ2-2	ASRLEGTGELF
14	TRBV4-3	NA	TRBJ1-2	ASSQDPGTLGYGYT
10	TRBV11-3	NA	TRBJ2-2	ASSQNTGELF
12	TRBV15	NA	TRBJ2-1	ATSSWGQYNEQF
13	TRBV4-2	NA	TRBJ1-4	ASSQEPGTNEKLF
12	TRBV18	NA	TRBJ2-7	ASSPQRDTYEQY
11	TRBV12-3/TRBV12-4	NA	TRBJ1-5	ASSLKGNQPQH
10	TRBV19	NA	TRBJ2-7	ASSHSGYEQY
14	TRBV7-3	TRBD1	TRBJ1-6	ASSFGHRGGDSPLH
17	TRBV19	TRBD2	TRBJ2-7	ASSIDSPSIAGGPSEQY
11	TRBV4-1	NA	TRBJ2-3	ASSPSRLDTQY
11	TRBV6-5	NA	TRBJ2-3	ASKASGTDTQY
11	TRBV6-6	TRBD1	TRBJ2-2	ASRDRGTGELF
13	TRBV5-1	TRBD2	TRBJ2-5	ASSNSAGGPETQY
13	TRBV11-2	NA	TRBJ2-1	ASSLDLGSGRERF
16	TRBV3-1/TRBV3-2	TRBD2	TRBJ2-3	ASSQDFRREGGTDTQY
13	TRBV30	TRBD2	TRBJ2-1	AWSVKSGTNNEQF
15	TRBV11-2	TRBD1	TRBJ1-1	ASSLPRTGFMNTEAF
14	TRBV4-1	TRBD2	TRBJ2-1	ASSLSGTFSYNEQF
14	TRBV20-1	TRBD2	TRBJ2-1	SASGLAGATGNEQF
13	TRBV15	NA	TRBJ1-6	ATSSSGVPDSPLH
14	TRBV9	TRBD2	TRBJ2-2	ASSVGSGRAAGELF
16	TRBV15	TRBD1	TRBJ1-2	ATSREKTLDRGRYGYT
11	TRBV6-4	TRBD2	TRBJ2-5	ASSAERGETQY
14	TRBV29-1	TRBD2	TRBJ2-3	SANRLAGDSTDTQY
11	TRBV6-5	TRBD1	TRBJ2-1	ASRRTGGDEQF
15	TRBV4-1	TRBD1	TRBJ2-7	ASSQEGTTGEVYEQY
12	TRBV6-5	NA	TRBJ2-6	ASSLNSGANVLT
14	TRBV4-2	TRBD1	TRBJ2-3	ASSQGDRIRGDTQY
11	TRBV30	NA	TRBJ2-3	AWTLPRADTQY
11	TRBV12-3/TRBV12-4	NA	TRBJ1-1	ASSYAGAVGAF
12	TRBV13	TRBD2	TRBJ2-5	ASSFAGGPVSQY
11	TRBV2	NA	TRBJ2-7	ASSEEGGTEQY
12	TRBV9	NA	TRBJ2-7	ASSVGLVPYEQY
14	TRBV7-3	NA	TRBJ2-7	ASSLMGQGYSYEQY
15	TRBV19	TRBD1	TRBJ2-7	ASSIVRSRGKGYEQY
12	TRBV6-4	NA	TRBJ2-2	ASSPLGQTGELF
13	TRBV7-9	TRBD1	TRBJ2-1	ASSLEGQGYNEQF
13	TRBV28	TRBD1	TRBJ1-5	ASKDRFYSNQPQH
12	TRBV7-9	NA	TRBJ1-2	ASSPSRGDFGYT
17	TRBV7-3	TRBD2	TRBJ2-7	ASSLLQDRGLAGAYEQY
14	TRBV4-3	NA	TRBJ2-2	ASSQDTKRLTGELF
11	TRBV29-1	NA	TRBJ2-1	SIRESSYNEQF
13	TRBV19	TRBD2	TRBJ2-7	ASSSLGEGSYEQY
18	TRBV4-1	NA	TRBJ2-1	ASSQALSAAPSLSYNEQF
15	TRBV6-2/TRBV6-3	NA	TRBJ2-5	ASSSDRRSGNEETQY